This TCR beta chain was captured by sequencing in a study of cytotoxic CD8 clonotypes in ibrutinib-treated CLL. Findings of the study overall: Sampling schedules were unmatched across sustained-remission and progressing patients.

Cryopreserved PBMCs supplied about 2.1 micrograms of genomic DNA for TCR beta libraries. As to this clone: Its antigen is not identified.

T cells were sequenced at a targeted depth of 1 in 200,000 to 1 in 1 million. Sequenced by immunoSEQ multiplex PCR; TCRdb stores in-frame clones only, minus some. The table includes 130,000 to 150,000 clones, approximately 90% detected once. The germline gives CDR1 LNHNV, CDR2 YYDKDF (reference sequence). This CDR3 spans 17 amino acids. V lost 1 base, J lost 3 bases, and 16 bases lay in between. This chain connects TRBV15 to TRBJ2-1, with D possibly being TRBD1 (5 bases). The sequence was obtained from a human donor with chronic lymphocytic leukemia. Sequences were derived from PBMCs, sampled after 12 months of ibrutinib treatment. CDR3 sequence (DNA): TGTGCCACCAGCAGAGCTTATGTAGTTGACAGCTACAATGAGCAGTTCTTC. Protein product: CATSRAYVVDSYNEQFF.